The 26 T cell receptor beta chains presented below share a single source sample, sequenced in a study of response to subunit inactivated influenza vaccine. TCRdb reanalysed the RT-PCR reads using MiXCR and keeps one entry per CDR3 protein. The table includes about 190,000 distinct CDR3 sequences, roughly 14% detected once. Sequenced material: CD8+ T cells sorted from PBMCs, taken about 5 days after vaccination. Receptor source: a middle-aged man who received an inactivated influenza vaccine.

This sequence joins TRBV6-2 or TRBV6-3 and TRBJ2-1, with TRBD2 as a possible D gene (6 bases). The germline CDR1 and CDR2 sequences are MNHEY and SVGEGT. Deletions cut 5 bases from V and 6 bases from J, with 11 bases between. The CDR3 loop spans 13 amino acids. CDR3 residues: CASSPTRPNEQFF. The DNA for the CDR3 is TGTGCCAGCAGTCCGACTAGACCCAATGAGCAGTTCTTC.

Notes on this clonotype: A read error may explain this, as a much larger clone is one base away. The CDR3 loop is CTSSYGWETDTQYF. CDR3 in DNA: TGTACCAGCAGTTACGGGTGGGAAACAGATACGCAGTATTTT. The V gene is TRBV6-5, the J gene TRBJ2-3; D remains unclear. The CDR3 loop spans 14 amino acids. CDR1 is MNHEY and CDR2 is SVGAGI in the germline V gene.

Many counts were recorded for this clonotype. The V and J genes are TRBV29-1 and TRBJ2-3; 10 bases map to TRBD1. This CDR3 is built from 14 residues. V shed 8 bases and J 3 bases; nucleotides not matched to a gene: 8. Germline V gene lookup returns CDR1 SQVTM and CDR2 ANQGSEA. The CDR3 DNA is TGCAGCACCTCGACAGGGGGCGGGACAGATACGCAGTATTTT. Translation: CSTSTGGGTDTQYF.

This clonotype was detected a few times. This sequence joins TRBV19 and TRBJ2-7, with D possibly being TRBD1 (5 bases). V gave up 3 bases and J gave up 3 bases, with 6 bases separating them. This CDR3 has 12 residues. Germline CDR1 LNHDA, CDR2 SQIVND (reference sequence). The CDR3 protein is CASSIDSYEQYF. CDR3 coding DNA: TGTGCCAGTAGTATCGACAGCTACGAGCAGTACTTC.

This clonotype was recorded a few times. The chain has TRBV4-1 and TRBJ2-7; no clear D. Germline CDR1 reads MGHRA; CDR2 reads YSYEKL. Trimming removed 0 bases from V and 3 bases from J, with 6 bases in between. The CDR3 has 13 amino acids. DNA of the CDR3: TGCGCCAGCAGCCAAGATTGGGGCTACGAGCAGTACTTC. Amino acids: CASSQDWGYEQYF.

This clonotype was recorded at least ten times. Germline and junction disagree at one end, which may indicate a read error. The chain combines TRBV5-1 with TRBJ2-7; 9 positions agree with TRBD1. The germline V gene has CDR1 SGHRS and CDR2 YFSETQ. The CDR3 consists of 14 residues. The CDR3 loop is CASSFGTGSYEQYF. CDR3 coding DNA: TGTGCCAGCAGCTTCGGGACAGGGTCCTACGAGCAGTACTTC. The complete variable domain, with remaining parts taken from reference TRBV5-1 and TRBJ2-7, reads KAGVTQTPRYLIKTRGQQVTLSCSPISGHRSVSWYQQTPGQGLQFLFEYFSETQRNKGNFPGRFSGRQFSNSRSEMNVSTLELGDSALYLCASSFGTGSYEQYFGPGTRLTVT.

The genes are TRBV10-3 and TRBJ2-1; 14 bases agree with TRBD2. Germline V gene sequence: CDR1 ENHRY, CDR2 SYGVKD. After removal of 2 bases from V and 5 bases from J, the junction contained 14 bases not matched to a gene. The CDR3 length is 20 residues. The CDR3 loop reads CAISEGLAGGEESTDNEQFF. The DNA of the CDR3 is TGTGCCATCAGTGAGGGACTAGCGGGAGGTGAGGAGAGTACAGACAATGAGCAGTTCTTC.

There are many counts of this clonotype. This chain uses TRBV28 with TRBJ2-7; no clear D gene. The germline V gene has CDR1 MDHEN and CDR2 SYDVKM. Trimming left V 3 bases short and J 9 bases short, with 12 bases between. This CDR3 is 12 amino acids long. CDR3 bases: TGTGCCAGCAGTTTTGAAGGATCTGGGCAGTACTTC. It codes for CASSFEGSGQYF.

The chain couples TRBV3-1 to TRBJ2-3, with D perhaps TRBD2 (6 bases). V lost 2 bases to trimming and J lost 2 bases, with 11 bases between them. CDR1 is LGHDT and CDR2 is YNNKEL in the germline V gene (reference sequence). The CDR3 has 15 residues. The CDR3 bases are TGTGCCAGCAGCCAACTGCGGGGTTACACAGATACGCAGTATTTT. Its protein is CASSQLRGYTDTQYF.

This rearrangement joins TRBV11-2 to TRBJ1-4; the D is unclear. CDR3 length: 15 amino acids. Germline assignment: CDR1 SGHAT and CDR2 FQNNGV. Trimming pared 5 bases from V and 6 bases from J, leaving 16 bases between. For the CDR3, the DNA is TGTGCCAGCAGCCATTTTCTAGTCGGGGATGAAAAACTGTTTTTT. This translates into CASSHFLVGDEKLFF. The full variable domain, completed using reference TRBV11-2 and TRBJ1-4, is EAGVAQSPRYKIIEKRQSVAFWCNPISGHATLYWYQQILGQGPKLLIQFQNNGVVDDSQLPKDRFSAERLKGVDSTLKIQPAKLEDSAVYLCASSHFLVGDEKLFFGSGTQLSVL.

This chain connects TRBV11-2 to TRBJ2-7; 8 bases align to TRBD1. The CDR3 is 15 amino acids. The germline V gene has CDR1 SGHAT and CDR2 FQNNGV. J gave up 4 bases and V 1 base, and 6 bases lay outside the gene matches. CDR3 sequence (DNA): TGTGCCAGCAGCTTAGGAACAGGGGGGAGGTACGAGCAGTACTTC. It is translated as CASSLGTGGRYEQYF.

This clonotype has just a few counts. The V call is TRBV27, the J call TRBJ2-1; 10 positions agree with TRBD2. Germline V CDR1 and CDR2: MNHEY, SMNVEV (reference sequence). This CDR3 is 13 amino acids long. Trimming took 7 bases from V and 8 from J; bases not matched to a gene: 5. The DNA for the CDR3 is TGTGCCAGCATACTAGCGGGAAGCGATGAGCAGTTCTTC. It codes for CASILAGSDEQFF.

The V and J genes are TRBV4-2 and TRBJ1-1; D possibly corresponds to TRBD1 (5 bases). Germline CDR1 and CDR2: LGHNA and YNFKEQ. The CDR3 covers 15 residues. Trimming removed 0 bases at V and 8 bases at J, with 16 bases between. CDR3 nucleotides: TGTGCCAGCAGCCAAGATCGAACCGGGACGGCAGAAGCTTTCTTT. Its translation: CASSQDRTGTAEAFF.

This clonotype was counted at least ten times. The chain uses TRBV12-5 and TRBJ2-1; TRBD1 might be the D (6 bases). CDR1 is LGHNT and CDR2 is FRNRAP in the germline V gene. The CDR3 has 15 amino acids. The V end was cut by 1 base, the J end by 1 base, with 8 bases between. The CDR3 here is CASGLETGSYNEQFF. The CDR3 nucleotides are TGTGCTAGTGGTTTGGAGACAGGATCCTACAATGAGCAGTTCTTC. The full variable domain, completed using reference TRBV12-5 and TRBJ2-1, is DARVTQTPRHKVTEMGQEVTMRCQPILGHNTVFWYRQTMMQGLELLAYFRNRAPLDDSGMPKDRFSAEMPDATLATLKIQPSEPRDSAVYFCASGLETGSYNEQFFGPGTRLTVL.

J is TRBJ2-7 and V is TRBV20-1, with 7 bases fitting TRBD2. V lost 5 bases, J lost 3 bases, and 10 bases stayed unmatched. The CDR3 loop spans 14 amino acids. Germline V gene data show CDR1 as DFQATT and CDR2 as SNEGSKA (reference sequence). The chain's CDR3 is CSAETTGGGYEQYF. For the CDR3, the DNA is TGCAGTGCTGAAACGACTGGGGGGGGCTACGAGCAGTACTTC.

The genes are TRBV28 and TRBJ2-2; 7 positions agree with TRBD1. This CDR3 comprises 16 residues. Germline lookup yields CDR1 MDHEN and CDR2 SYDVKM. Trimming took 2 bases from V and 6 from J; bases not matched to a gene: 9. Written as DNA, the CDR3 is TGTGCCAGCAGTTTAAGGGACAGACCCTTGGCCGGGGAGCTGTTTTTT. As protein: CASSLRDRPLAGELFF.

This clonotype was observed many times. The chain recombines TRBV10-3 with TRBJ1-2; TRBD1 is a possible D gene (5 bases). The CDR3 extends over 15 amino acids. V lost 3 bases to trimming and J lost 5 bases, with 16 bases between them. The germline V gene has CDR1 ENHRY and CDR2 SYGVKD. In DNA, the CDR3 is TGTGCCATCAGTGATTACTCGACAGTTCCTTATGGCTACACCTTC. It yields the protein CAISDYSTVPYGYTF.

This clonotype was counted a few times. CDR3 DNA: TGTGCCAGCAGCCCCCTGCGTTGGACAGATACGCAGTATTTT. Its translation is CASSPLRWTDTQYF. The chain carries TRBV7-2 and TRBJ2-3; D not certain. V was shortened by 5 bases and J by 3 bases, with 12 bases between the two germline ends. From germline, CDR1 is SGHTA and CDR2 FQGNSA. This CDR3 has 14 residues.

As for this clonotype: The junction and the germline gene differ at one end; a read error may be behind it. The J gene is TRBJ2-1, the V gene TRBV10-3, with D possibly being TRBD2 (6 bases). Germline loops: CDR1 ENHRY, CDR2 SYGVKD. The CDR3 is 15 amino acids. CDR3 sequence: CAISESLAQNNVQFF. CDR3 nucleotides: TGTGCCATCAGTGAGTCTCTAGCGCAAAACAATGTGCAGTTCTTC.

This clonotype was detected ten times or more. The CDR3 does not close with the conserved phenylalanine or tryptophan, likely indicating a read error. The limits of the CDR3 on the DNA are not certain, so only TCRdb's listed CDR3 is given. V gene TRBV21-1 combines with J gene TRBJ2-1; TRBD1 is taken as the D call from the table, unchecked against the DNA. TRBV21-1 is recorded as a pseudogene. Inclusive of both ends, the CDR3 amounts to 10 amino acids. This CDR3 reads CASSKVTGRI.

There are a few counts of this clonotype. V gene TRBV6-2 or TRBV6-3 combines with J gene TRBJ1-2; D unresolved. V was shortened by 6 bases and J by 3 bases, with 20 bases between the two germline ends. CDR1 and CDR2 from the germline V gene are MNHEY and SVGEGT. This CDR3 is built from 16 residues. Here the CDR3 reads CASRGPRTSLDYGYTF. For the CDR3, the DNA is TGTGCCAGCAGAGGGCCTCGGACCTCTCTGGACTATGGCTACACCTTC.

J is TRBJ1-3 and V is TRBV7-8, with D maybe TRBD1 (5 bases). With 5 bases removed from V and 4 bases from J, the gap between germline ends came to 15 bases. Germline V gene data show CDR1 as SGHVS and CDR2 as FQNEAQ. This CDR3 has 15 residues. The CDR3 DNA reads TGTGCCAGCAGCCCCGGGGTGGGGCTCGGAAACACCATATATTTT. The encoded protein is CASSPGVGLGNTIYF.

The chain joins TRBV20-1 to TRBJ2-1; tentatively, D is TRBD1 or TRBD2 (6 bases each). Trimming removed 0 bases at V and 4 bases at J, with 13 bases between. Germline values: CDR1 DFQATT, CDR2 SNEGSKA (reference sequence). CDR3 size: 15 residues. The DNA for the CDR3 is TGCAGTGCTAGAGATATGAGGGGGGATTACAATGAGCAGTTCTTC. Translated: CSARDMRGDYNEQFF.

The chain uses TRBV29-1 and TRBJ2-7; 8 nucleotides align to TRBD2. The CDR3 sequence is 14 residues long. Germline trimming cut 6 bases from V and 5 bases from J; bases unmatched to any gene: 12. CDR1 is SQVTM, CDR2 ANQGSEA, per germline. The CDR3 protein is CSVGPGLGINEQYF. Written as DNA, the CDR3 is TGCAGCGTGGGTCCGGGACTAGGAATAAACGAGCAGTACTTC.

This chain connects TRBV29-1 to TRBJ2-7; tentative D call: TRBD1 (5 bases). The germline CDR1 and CDR2 sequences are SQVTM and ANQGSEA. Trimming took off 5 bases at V and 0 bases at J, with 11 bases between the two ends. The CDR3 extends over 13 amino acids. In DNA, the CDR3 is TGCAGCGTTAATCAGGGCTCCTCCTACGAGCAGTACTTC. The encoded protein is CSVNQGSSYEQYF.

This clonotype has just a few counts. The chain couples TRBV6-2 or TRBV6-3 to TRBJ2-7, with 9 bases aligning to TRBD1. V shed 5 bases, J shed 2 bases, and the junction held 4 bases outside the gene matches. The CDR3 length is 14 residues. Germline CDR1 is MNHEY and CDR2 is SVGEGT. In DNA form, the CDR3 reads TGTGCCAGCAGTGGACAGGGGAGGCCCTACGAGCAGTACTTC. It translates to CASSGQGRPYEQYF.